This T cell receptor beta chain emerged from a study of T cell repertoires in cytomegalovirus infection. TCRdb ran MiXCR on the reads and lists one entry per CDR3 protein. The sample contains 180,000 or so distinct CDR3 sequences, approximately 17% of which appear only once. J was trimmed by 4 bases and V by 5 bases; bases with no gene match: 4. The CDR3 is 14 amino acids. The clonotype comes from a human donor in good health (CMV status not recorded). Some clones in this sample may be carry-over from other donors' samples. The material sequenced was CD8+ T cells from PBMCs. The gene calls are TRBV12-3 or TRBV12-4 and TRBJ1-2; TRBD1 aligns across 10 bases. CDR3 nucleotides: TGTGCCAGCAGTGGGACAGGGGAGGGCTATGGCTACACCTTC. It is translated as CASSGTGEGYGYTF.